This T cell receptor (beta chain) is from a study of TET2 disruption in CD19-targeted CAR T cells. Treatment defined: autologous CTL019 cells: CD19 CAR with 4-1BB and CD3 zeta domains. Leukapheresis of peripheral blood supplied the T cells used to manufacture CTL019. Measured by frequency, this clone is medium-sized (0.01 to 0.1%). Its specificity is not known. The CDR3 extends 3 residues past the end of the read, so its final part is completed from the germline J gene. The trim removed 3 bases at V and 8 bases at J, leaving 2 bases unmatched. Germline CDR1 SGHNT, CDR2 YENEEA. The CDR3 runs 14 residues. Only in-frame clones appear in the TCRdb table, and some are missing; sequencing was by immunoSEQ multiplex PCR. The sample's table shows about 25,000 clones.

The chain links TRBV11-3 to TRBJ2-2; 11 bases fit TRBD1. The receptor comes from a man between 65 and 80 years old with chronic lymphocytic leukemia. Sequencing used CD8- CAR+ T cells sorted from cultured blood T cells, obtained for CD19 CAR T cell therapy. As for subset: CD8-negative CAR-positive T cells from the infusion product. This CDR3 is CASSLGQGEGELFF. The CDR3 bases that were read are TGTGCCAGCAGCTTGGGACAGGGGGAAGGGGAG.